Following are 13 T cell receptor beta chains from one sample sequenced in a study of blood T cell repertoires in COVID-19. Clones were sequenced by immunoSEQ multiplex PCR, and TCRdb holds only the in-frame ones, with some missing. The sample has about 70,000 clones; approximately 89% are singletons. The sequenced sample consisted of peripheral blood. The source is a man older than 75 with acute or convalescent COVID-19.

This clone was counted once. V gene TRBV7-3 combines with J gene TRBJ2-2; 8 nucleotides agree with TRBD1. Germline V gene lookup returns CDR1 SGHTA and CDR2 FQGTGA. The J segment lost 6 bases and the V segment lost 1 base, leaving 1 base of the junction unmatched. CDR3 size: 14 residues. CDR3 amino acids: CASSLIQGAGELFF. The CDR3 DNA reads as TGTGCCAGCAGCTTAATACAGGGGGCCGGGGAGCTGTTTTTT.

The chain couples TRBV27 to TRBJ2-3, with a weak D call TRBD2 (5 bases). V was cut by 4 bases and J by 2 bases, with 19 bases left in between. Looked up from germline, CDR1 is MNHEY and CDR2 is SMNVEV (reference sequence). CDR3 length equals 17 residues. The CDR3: CASSSDLLAPSTDTQYF. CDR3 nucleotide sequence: TGTGCCAGCAGTTCAGATCTTCTAGCACCGTCCACAGATACGCAGTATTTT.

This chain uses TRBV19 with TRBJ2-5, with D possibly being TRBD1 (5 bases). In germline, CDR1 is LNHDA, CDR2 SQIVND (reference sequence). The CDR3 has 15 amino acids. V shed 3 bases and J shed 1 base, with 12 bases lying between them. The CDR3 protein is CASSISPDSQETQYF. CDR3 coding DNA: TGTGCCAGTAGTATTTCCCCCGACAGCCAAGAGACCCAGTACTTC. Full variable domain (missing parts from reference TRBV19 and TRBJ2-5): DGGITQSPKYLFRKEGQNVTLSCEQNLNHDAMYWYRQDPGQGLRLIYYSQIVNDFQKGDIAEGYSVSREKKESFPLTVTSAQKNPTAFYLCASSISPDSQETQYFGPGTRLLVL.

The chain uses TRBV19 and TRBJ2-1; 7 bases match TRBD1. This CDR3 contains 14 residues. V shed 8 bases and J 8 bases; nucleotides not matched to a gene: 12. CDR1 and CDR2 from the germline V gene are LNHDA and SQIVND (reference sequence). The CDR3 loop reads CASRPTTGSDEQFF. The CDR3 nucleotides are TGTGCCAGTCGACCAACGACAGGGTCCGATGAGCAGTTCTTC. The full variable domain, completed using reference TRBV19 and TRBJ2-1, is DGGITQSPKYLFRKEGQNVTLSCEQNLNHDAMYWYRQDPGQGLRLIYYSQIVNDFQKGDIAEGYSVSREKKESFPLTVTSAQKNPTAFYLCASRPTTGSDEQFFGPGTRLTVL.

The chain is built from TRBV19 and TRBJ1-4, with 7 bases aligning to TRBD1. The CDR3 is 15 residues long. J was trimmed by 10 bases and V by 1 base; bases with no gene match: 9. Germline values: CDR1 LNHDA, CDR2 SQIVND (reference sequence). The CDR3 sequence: CASSIGGQDGGKLFF. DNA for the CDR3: TGTGCCAGTAGTATAGGAGGACAGGATGGTGGAAAACTGTTTTTT.

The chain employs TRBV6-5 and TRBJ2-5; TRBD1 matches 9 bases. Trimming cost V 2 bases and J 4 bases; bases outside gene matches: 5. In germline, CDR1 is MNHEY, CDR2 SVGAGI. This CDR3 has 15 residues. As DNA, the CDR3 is TGTGCCAGCAGTTACGGACAGGGGCGGGGAGAGACCCAGTACTTC. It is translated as CASSYGQGRGETQYF.

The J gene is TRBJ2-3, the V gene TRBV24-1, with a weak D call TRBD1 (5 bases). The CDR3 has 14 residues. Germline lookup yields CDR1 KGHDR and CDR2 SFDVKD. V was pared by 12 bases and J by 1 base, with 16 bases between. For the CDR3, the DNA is TGTGCCGTCGAAGGGCAGGGCCGCACAGATACGCAGTATTTT. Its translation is CAVEGQGRTDTQYF.

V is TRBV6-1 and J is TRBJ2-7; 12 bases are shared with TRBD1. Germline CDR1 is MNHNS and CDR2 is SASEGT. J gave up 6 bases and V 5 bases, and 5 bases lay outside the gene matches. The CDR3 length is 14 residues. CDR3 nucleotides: TGTGCCAGCAGTTGGGGGGACAGGGGGCTCGAGCAGTACTTC. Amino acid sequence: CASSWGDRGLEQYF.

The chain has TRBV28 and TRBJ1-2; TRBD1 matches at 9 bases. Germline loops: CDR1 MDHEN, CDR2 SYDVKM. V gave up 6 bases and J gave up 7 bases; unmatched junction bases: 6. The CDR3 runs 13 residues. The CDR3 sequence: CASRVPGQGGYTF. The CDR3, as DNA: TGTGCCAGCAGGGTCCCGGGACAGGGTGGCTACACCTTC.

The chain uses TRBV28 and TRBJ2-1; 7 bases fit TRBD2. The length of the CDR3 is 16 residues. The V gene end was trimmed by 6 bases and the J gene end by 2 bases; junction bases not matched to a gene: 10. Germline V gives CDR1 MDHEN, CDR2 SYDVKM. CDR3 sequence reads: CASSPTGTIPYNEQFF. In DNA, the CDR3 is TGTGCCAGCAGCCCGACCGGGACTATTCCCTACAATGAGCAGTTCTTC.

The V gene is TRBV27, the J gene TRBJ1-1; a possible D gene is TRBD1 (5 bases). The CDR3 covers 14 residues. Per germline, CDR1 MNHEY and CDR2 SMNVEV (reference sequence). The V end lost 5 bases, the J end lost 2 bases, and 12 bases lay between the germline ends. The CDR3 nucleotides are TGTGCCAGCAGTAGGAGGGGATTTAACACTGAAGCTTTCTTT. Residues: CASSRRGFNTEAFF.

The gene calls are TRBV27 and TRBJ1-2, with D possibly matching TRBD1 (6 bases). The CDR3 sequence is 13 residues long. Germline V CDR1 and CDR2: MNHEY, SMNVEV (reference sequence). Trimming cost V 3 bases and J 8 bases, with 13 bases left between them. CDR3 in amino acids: CASSFQGRGGYTF. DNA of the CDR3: TGTGCCAGCAGTTTCCAGGGGAGGGGCGGCTACACCTTC.

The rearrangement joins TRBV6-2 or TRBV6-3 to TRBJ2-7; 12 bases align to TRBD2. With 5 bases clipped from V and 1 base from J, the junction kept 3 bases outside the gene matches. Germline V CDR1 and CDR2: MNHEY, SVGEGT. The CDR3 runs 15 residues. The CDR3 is CASSRTSGGSYEQYF. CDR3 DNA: TGTGCCAGCAGTAGAACTAGCGGGGGGTCCTACGAGCAGTACTTC.